A single sample is the source of the 5 T cell receptor beta chains below, sequenced in a study of control samples from healthy donors and cancer patients. Sequencing was performed with immunoSEQ multiplex PCR; in TCRdb, only in-frame clones are kept and a portion is missing. The table shows 100,000 to 150,000 clones, with around 90% occurring only once. Sequencing used blood. These receptors all stem from a man aged 35-49 years in good health.

V is TRBV19 and J is TRBJ1-2; no reliable D call. Germline assignment: CDR1 LNHDA and CDR2 SQIVND (reference sequence). V shed 5 bases and J shed 8 bases, with 15 bases lying between them. This CDR3 comprises 13 residues. The CDR3 sequence is CASSRRVREGYTF. DNA of the CDR3: TGTGCCAGTAGTCGTCGGGTTCGAGAGGGCTACACCTTC.

The V gene is TRBV11-3, the J gene TRBJ1-1; no firm D call. CDR1 and CDR2 (germline): SGHNT, YENEEA. The CDR3 spans 14 residues. V was pared by 5 bases and J by 3 bases, with 13 bases between. The CDR3 is CASSPRTGYTEAFF. The CDR3 bases are TGTGCCAGCAGCCCACGGACGGGATACACTGAAGCTTTCTTT.

The chain employs TRBV18 and TRBJ1-5, with D possibly being TRBD1 (5 bases). Germline-derived CDR1 and CDR2 are KGHSH and LQKENI. Trimming stripped 5 bases from V and 5 bases from J, with 19 bases between. The CDR3 covers 16 residues. The CDR3 sequence: CASSVQPGRGYQPQHF. The CDR3 DNA is TGTGCCAGCTCAGTCCAACCGGGACGGGGCTATCAGCCCCAGCATTTT.

The rearrangement uses TRBV19 and TRBJ1-5; possible D gene TRBD1, 6 bases. In germline, CDR1 is LNHDA, CDR2 SQIVND (reference sequence). V was cut by 6 bases and J by 7 bases, with 13 bases left in between. This CDR3 spans 13 amino acids. CDR3 sequence (DNA): TGTGCCAGTAGCTTTGACAGGAAGCAGCCCCAGCATTTT. Translation gives CASSFDRKQPQHF. The full variable domain, its missing parts supplied by reference TRBV19 and TRBJ1-5, is DGGITQSPKYLFRKEGQNVTLSCEQNLNHDAMYWYRQDPGQGLRLIYYSQIVNDFQKGDIAEGYSVSREKKESFPLTVTSAQKNPTAFYLCASSFDRKQPQHFGDGTRLSIL.

The chain links TRBV7-3 to TRBJ1-1; D is uncertain. Looked up from germline, CDR1 is SGHTA and CDR2 is FQGTGA. The CDR3 length is 13 residues. Trimming removed 4 bases at V and 0 bases at J, with 6 bases between. The DNA for the CDR3 is TGTGCCAGCAGCTCGGGGTTGAACACTGAAGCTTTCTTT. It specifies CASSSGLNTEAFF.